These 3 T cell receptor beta chains came from one sample sequenced in a study of T cell repertoires in cytomegalovirus infection. Via MiXCR, TCRdb re-called the reads, giving one row per CDR3 protein. This table has under 200,000 distinct CDR3 sequences, more than 9% appearing once. What was sequenced was PBMCs. Receptors were obtained from a human donor in good health (CMV status not recorded). Some clones in this sample may be carry-over from other donors' samples.

In the case of this clonotype: One base away lies a much larger clone, so this may be a sequencing read error. This chain's CDR3 is CASSPVDGRANTEAFF. CDR3 nucleotide sequence: TGTGCCAGCAGCCCAGTGGACGGACGGGCTAACACTGAAGCTTTCTTT. The chain uses TRBV7-3 and TRBJ1-1; D is unresolved. The CDR3 covers 16 residues. Germline CDR1 is SGHTA and CDR2 is FQGTGA. Trimming pared 5 bases from V and 2 bases from J, leaving 18 bases between.

This chain uses TRBV18 with TRBJ1-1; D gene unclear. The length of the CDR3 is 15 residues. Deletions cut 3 bases from V and 0 bases from J, with 11 bases between. In germline, CDR1 is KGHSH, CDR2 LQKENI. CDR3 DNA sequence: TGTGCCAGCTCACCCGGGAAGACCATGAACACTGAAGCTTTCTTT. Translation gives CASSPGKTMNTEAFF.

This clonotype was seen repeatedly, ten times or more. This rearrangement joins TRBV7-2 to TRBJ1-1, with a weak D call TRBD1 (6 bases). The germline V gene encodes CDR1 SGHTA and CDR2 FQGNSA. CDR3 length: 14 amino acids. Trimming left V 5 bases short and J 0 bases short, with 10 bases between. CDR3 amino acids: CASSKGQLNTEAFF. The CDR3 coding sequence is TGTGCCAGCAGCAAAGGACAGTTGAACACTGAAGCTTTCTTT.